These T cell receptor beta chains were read from a single sample in a study of T cell responses to AZD1222 COVID-19 vaccine. Data came from immunoSEQ multiplex PCR; TCRdb stores just in-frame clones and leaves some out. The table shows tens of thousands of clones, with approximately 91% occurring only once. The sequencing here drew on peripheral blood, taken on day 0 of AZD1222 vaccination. These receptors came from an adult in good health. Each CDR3 is given with its conserved first and last residue. A D gene is named only where the DNA matches it firmly. Clone size is not always given. Where it is, it says once, few, many or a class for expanded clones.

v_gene: TRBV12-3/TRBV12-4; len: 12; abundance: NA; j_gene: TRBJ1-1; d_gene: NA; CDR3aa: CASSSTGQMAFF; CDR3nt: TGTGCCAGCAGCTCGACAGGCCAAATGGCTTTCTTT
v_gene: TRBV7-2; len: 17; abundance: NA; j_gene: TRBJ1-5; d_gene: TRBD1; CDR3aa: CASSLALGQVSNQPQHF; CDR3nt: TGTGCCAGCAGCTTAGCGTTGGGACAGGTTAGCAATCAGCCCCAGCATTTT
v_gene: TRBV2; len: 15; abundance: NA; j_gene: TRBJ1-2; d_gene: NA; CDR3aa: CASTDSPYSAYGYTF; CDR3nt: TGTGCCAGCACGGACAGTCCCTATAGTGCCTATGGCTACACCTTC
v_gene: TRBV4-1; len: 14; abundance: NA; j_gene: TRBJ2-7; d_gene: TRBD1; CDR3aa: CASSQEGTAGGQYF; CDR3nt: TGCGCCAGCAGCCAAGAAGGGACAGCTGGAGGGCAGTACTTC
v_gene: TRBV7-3; len: 16; abundance: NA; j_gene: TRBJ2-1; d_gene: TRBD2; CDR3aa: CASSALAGLAGPEQFF; CDR3nt: TGTGCCAGCAGCGCCCTGGCGGGACTAGCGGGCCCTGAGCAGTTCTTC
v_gene: TRBV7-2; len: 14; abundance: once; j_gene: TRBJ1-2; d_gene: TRBD1; CDR3aa: CASRTGQGSYGYTF; CDR3nt: TGTGCCAGCAGGACCGGACAGGGATCCTATGGCTACACCTTC
v_gene: TRBV5-6; len: 16; abundance: NA; j_gene: TRBJ1-5; d_gene: NA; CDR3aa: CASSLAQGGGNQPQHF; CDR3nt: TGTGCCAGCAGCTTGGCACAGGGTGGGGGCAATCAGCCCCAGCATTTT
v_gene: TRBV19; len: 13; abundance: NA; j_gene: TRBJ1-4; d_gene: NA; CDR3aa: CASNTGAGEKLFF; CDR3nt: TGTGCCAGTAATACTGGGGCCGGGGAAAAACTGTTTTTT
v_gene: TRBV4-3; len: 12; abundance: NA; j_gene: TRBJ2-5; d_gene: NA; CDR3aa: CASSQSAARAYF; CDR3nt: TGCGCCAGCAGCCAAAGCGCAGCCAGGGCCTACTTC
v_gene: TRBV28; len: 16; abundance: NA; j_gene: TRBJ2-7; d_gene: TRBD2; CDR3aa: CASSFQSGGGSYEQYF; CDR3nt: TGTGCCAGCAGTTTTCAGAGCGGGGGGGGTTCCTACGAGCAGTACTTC
v_gene: TRBV18; len: 13; abundance: NA; j_gene: TRBJ1-1; d_gene: NA; CDR3aa: CASSSAANTEAFF; CDR3nt: TGTGCCAGCTCAAGTGCGGCGAACACTGAAGCTTTCTTT
v_gene: TRBV18; len: 14; abundance: NA; j_gene: TRBJ1-2; d_gene: NA; CDR3aa: CASSPVKGDYGYTF; CDR3nt: TGTGCCAGCTCACCAGTGAAGGGCGACTATGGCTACACCTTC
v_gene: TRBV25-1; len: 11; abundance: NA; j_gene: TRBJ2-5; d_gene: NA; CDR3aa: CASSRLETQYF; CDR3nt: TGTGCCAGCAGTCGGCTGGAGACCCAGTACTTC
v_gene: TRBV11-2; len: 18; abundance: NA; j_gene: TRBJ2-2; d_gene: NA; CDR3aa: CASSLDPGSPANTGELFF; CDR3nt: TGTGCCAGCAGCTTAGATCCGGGCAGCCCAGCGAACACCGGGGAGCTGTTTTTT
v_gene: TRBV11-2; len: 14; abundance: NA; j_gene: TRBJ2-3; d_gene: TRBD2; CDR3aa: CASSPFSGGAGQYF; CDR3nt: TGTGCCAGCAGCCCCTTTAGCGGGGGGGCGGGGCAGTATTTT
v_gene: TRBV7-3; len: 13; abundance: once; j_gene: TRBJ1-1; d_gene: NA; CDR3aa: CASSFQVNTEAFF; CDR3nt: TGTGCCAGCAGCTTCCAGGTTAACACTGAAGCTTTCTTT
v_gene: TRBV28; len: 13; abundance: NA; j_gene: TRBJ1-2; d_gene: NA; CDR3aa: CASSRRSGYGYTF; CDR3nt: TGTGCCAGCAGCCGCAGGTCGGGCTATGGCTACACCTTC
v_gene: TRBV3-1/TRBV3-2; len: 13; abundance: NA; j_gene: TRBJ1-1; d_gene: NA; CDR3aa: CASSHGDGDEAFF; CDR3nt: TGTGCCAGCAGCCACGGTGACGGAGATGAAGCTTTCTTT
v_gene: TRBV6-5; len: 14; abundance: once; j_gene: TRBJ1-3; d_gene: NA; CDR3aa: CASLGADSGNTIYF; CDR3nt: TGTGCCAGCTTGGGGGCGGACTCTGGAAACACCATATATTTT
v_gene: TRBV6-5; len: 15; abundance: NA; j_gene: TRBJ1-1; d_gene: NA; CDR3aa: CASSLRRGVNTEAFF; CDR3nt: TGTGCCAGCAGTCTACGACGGGGCGTGAACACTGAAGCTTTCTTT
v_gene: TRBV6-5; len: 13; abundance: NA; j_gene: TRBJ2-7; d_gene: NA; CDR3aa: CASSLGAWDEQYF; CDR3nt: TGTGCCAGCAGTCTCGGGGCTTGGGACGAGCAGTACTTC
v_gene: TRBV19; len: 15; abundance: NA; j_gene: TRBJ1-2; d_gene: NA; CDR3aa: CASSVDAGSLYGYTF; CDR3nt: TGTGCCAGTAGTGTCGACGCGGGGTCTTTATATGGCTACACCTTC
v_gene: TRBV11-3; len: 14; abundance: NA; j_gene: TRBJ2-2; d_gene: TRBD2; CDR3aa: CASKSGGAVGELFF; CDR3nt: TGTGCCAGCAAATCCGGGGGGGCCGTTGGGGAGCTGTTTTTT
v_gene: TRBV7-3; len: 14; abundance: NA; j_gene: TRBJ1-6; d_gene: NA; CDR3aa: CASSLLGRSSPLHF; CDR3nt: TGTGCCAGCAGCTTACTGGGACGTAGTTCACCCCTCCACTTT
v_gene: TRBV5-4; len: 14; abundance: NA; j_gene: TRBJ1-1; d_gene: NA; CDR3aa: CASSRGDRDTQAFF; CDR3nt: TGTGCCAGCAGCCGGGGCGATCGGGACACCCAAGCTTTCTTT
v_gene: TRBV5-4; len: 15; abundance: NA; j_gene: TRBJ2-1; d_gene: TRBD2; CDR3aa: CAAYRAGSSYNEQFF; CDR3nt: TGTGCCGCTTATCGAGCGGGGAGCTCCTACAATGAGCAGTTCTTC
v_gene: TRBV30; len: 12; abundance: NA; j_gene: TRBJ2-4; d_gene: NA; CDR3aa: CAWSVGQNIQYF; CDR3nt: TGTGCCTGGAGTGTAGGACAAAACATTCAGTACTTC
v_gene: TRBV7-2; len: 13; abundance: few; j_gene: TRBJ1-5; d_gene: NA; CDR3aa: CASSFGSHQPQHF; CDR3nt: TGTGCCAGCAGCTTTGGATCGCATCAGCCCCAGCATTTT
v_gene: TRBV5-1; len: 16; abundance: NA; j_gene: TRBJ2-3; d_gene: TRBD2; CDR3aa: CASSLGAGVVSDTQYF; CDR3nt: TGCGCCAGCAGCTTAGGAGCGGGGGTGGTGTCAGATACGCAGTATTTT
v_gene: TRBV9; len: 14; abundance: few; j_gene: TRBJ1-2; d_gene: TRBD1; CDR3aa: CASSPAGTVYGYTF; CDR3nt: TGTGCCAGCAGCCCGGCCGGGACAGTCTATGGCTACACCTTC
v_gene: TRBV7-3; len: 14; abundance: NA; j_gene: TRBJ2-1; d_gene: TRBD2; CDR3aa: CASSPFPTSGLQFF; CDR3nt: TGTGCCAGCAGCCCCTTCCCTACTAGCGGCTTACAGTTCTTC
v_gene: TRBV3-1/TRBV3-2; len: 17; abundance: NA; j_gene: TRBJ1-6; d_gene: NA; CDR3aa: CASSPGHKSSYNSPLHF; CDR3nt: TGTGCCAGCAGCCCCGGACACAAGAGCTCCTATAATTCACCCCTCCACTTT
v_gene: TRBV2; len: 15; abundance: NA; j_gene: TRBJ1-3; d_gene: NA; CDR3aa: CASSVLRSSGNTIYF; CDR3nt: TGTGCCAGCAGTGTTCTAAGGAGTTCTGGAAACACCATATATTTT
v_gene: TRBV19; len: 14; abundance: NA; j_gene: TRBJ1-1; d_gene: NA; CDR3aa: CASHLGIMNTEAFF; CDR3nt: TGTGCCAGTCATCTGGGGATTATGAACACTGAAGCTTTCTTT
v_gene: TRBV5-1; len: 15; abundance: NA; j_gene: TRBJ1-4; d_gene: NA; CDR3aa: CASSVGGATNEKLFF; CDR3nt: TGCGCCAGCAGCGTAGGGGGGGCAACTAATGAAAAACTGTTTTTT